The 30 T cell receptor beta chains presented below share a single source sample, sequenced in a study of vaccination and CD4 T cells after COVID-19. Sequencing of DNA taken from cultured CD4+ T cells relied on the Oncomine TCR Beta short-read assay. Using its own MiXCR run on the PCR reads, TCRdb lists one record per CDR3 protein. Here the sample spans roughly 11,000 distinct CDR3 sequences, roughly 61% being singletons. Treatment noted: approximately nine-day PBMC culture with coronavirus spike peptide pools or control peptides (ViraFEST assay). Their antigen targets remain unknown. Sequencing was carried out using CD4+ T cells from blood, cultured in vitro. Receptor source: a human donor who had recovered from COVID-19.

The chain recombines TRBV20-1 with TRBJ2-1; D might be TRBD2 (7 bases). V lost 8 bases and J lost 7, with 18 bases in between. This CDR3 has 13 residues. The V gene's germline CDR1 is DFQATT and CDR2 SNEGSKA (reference sequence). This CDR3 reads CSWQRGALNEQFF. In DNA form, the CDR3 reads TGCAGTTGGCAACGGGGGGCCTTGAATGAGCAGTTCTTC.

In regard to this clonotype: The junction shows a germline mismatch at one end, possibly a read error. This chain links TRBV7-9 with TRBJ2-1, with TRBD2 identical over 10 bases. This CDR3 has 19 amino acids. In germline, CDR1 is SEHNR, CDR2 FQNEAQ (reference sequence). Here the CDR3 reads CASSTLKTAGGSPDNEQFF. CDR3 in DNA: TGTGCCAGCAGCACTCTTAAAACAGCGGGAGGGTCCCCGGACAATGAGCAGTTCTTT.

The CDR3 loop is CASSRGTQYEKLFF. CDR3 coding DNA: TGTGCCAGCAGTCGCGGGACGCAGTACGAAAAACTGTTTTTT. This chain joins TRBV27 and TRBJ1-4; D is possibly TRBD1 (5 bases). This CDR3 spans 14 amino acids. Germline CDR1 and CDR2: MNHEY and SMNVEV (reference sequence). Trimming took 5 bases from V and 8 from J, leaving 15 bases between them.

The chain is built from TRBV20-1 and TRBJ2-7; a weak D match, TRBD1 (8 bases). Germline-derived CDR1 and CDR2 are DFQATT and SNEGSKA (reference sequence). The CDR3 runs to 15 residues. The germline V and J ends were trimmed by 4 bases and 6 bases, with 22 bases remaining between them. The DNA of the CDR3 is TGCAGTGCTACCCCCGGAACAGGGGGGGCCGCCGAGCAGTACTTC. Residues: CSATPGTGGAAEQYF.

The chain couples TRBV19 to TRBJ1-4; tentative D call: TRBD1 (6 bases). The V gene lost 7 bases and the J gene lost 8 bases, with 23 bases spanning the gap. Per the germline V gene, CDR1 is LNHDA and CDR2 is SQIVND (reference sequence). The CDR3 loop spans 16 amino acids. The CDR3 loop is CASTPQVGARREKLFF. The CDR3 DNA reads as TGTGCCAGTACTCCCCAGGTGGGGGCTCGCAGGGAAAAACTGTTTTTT.

The rearrangement links TRBV15 to TRBJ2-3, with D hard to call. The CDR3 is 18 amino acids. CDR1 is LNHNV and CDR2 is YYDKDF in the germline V gene (reference sequence). Between the trimmed V and J ends, which lost 0 bases and 0 bases, there was a span of 16 bases. The CDR3 region is CATSRDHTEQFSTDTQYF. CDR3 DNA: TGTGCCACCAGCAGAGATCACACGGAACAATTTAGCACAGATACGCAGTATTTT.

V gene TRBV7-2 combines with J gene TRBJ1-4; D is unclear. This CDR3 region has 15 residues. Germline loops: CDR1 SGHTA, CDR2 FQGNSA. The V gene lost 1 base and the J gene lost 2 bases, with 8 bases spanning the gap. CDR3 protein: CASSLESGTNEKLFF. The CDR3 DNA reads TGTGCCAGCAGCTTAGAATCGGGGACTAATGAAAAACTGTTTTTT.

The chain has TRBV19 and TRBJ2-3; 8 nucleotides align to TRBD2. This CDR3 is built from 18 residues. V lost 4 bases, J lost 0 bases, and 12 bases stayed unmatched. Germline CDR1 is LNHDA and CDR2 is SQIVND (reference sequence). DNA for the CDR3: TGTGCCAGTAGTAGGAGGAGCGGGGGACTATCTAGCACAGATACGCAGTATTTT. This translates into CASSRRSGGLSSTDTQYF.

The rearrangement joins TRBV5-1 to TRBJ2-7, with 8 bases identical to TRBD1. J was trimmed by 0 bases and V by 6 bases; bases with no gene match: 14. Germline V gene sequence: CDR1 SGHRS, CDR2 YFSETQ. The CDR3 has 17 amino acids. The CDR3 sequence is CASTLRPTGTGSYEQYF. The CDR3 DNA sequence: TGCGCCAGCACCCTCCGGCCGACCGGGACAGGCTCCTACGAGCAGTACTTC.

The genes are TRBV6-1 and TRBJ1-2, with 7 bases identical to TRBD1. The germline CDR1 and CDR2 sequences are MNHNS and SASEGT. The V gene end was trimmed by 6 bases and the J gene end by 7 bases; junction bases not matched to a gene: 14. The CDR3 extends over 15 amino acids. The CDR3 DNA sequence: TGTGCCAGCAGCCTCGACAGGGTTGAACTTAGTGGCTACACCTTC. Translated, it gives CASSLDRVELSGYTF.

This clonotype was recorded a few times. The chain uses TRBV7-6 and TRBJ2-7; unclear D gene. The CDR3 is 15 residues long. Trimming stripped 3 bases from V and 1 base from J, with 13 bases between. Germline loops: CDR1 SGHVS, CDR2 FNYEAQ. CDR3 region: CASSLGFASSYEQYF. In nucleotides, the CDR3 is TGTGCCAGCAGCTTGGGATTTGCGTCTTCCTACGAGCAGTACTTC.

This clonotype was detected a few times. The chain combines TRBV21-1 with TRBJ2-1; the tabulated D call, TRBD1, remains unverified against the DNA. TRBV21-1 is an annotated pseudogene. This CDR3 has 12 residues. The CDR3 nucleotides read TGTGCCAGCAGTCAACAGGAGGATGAGCAGTTCTTC. It is translated as CASSQQEDEQFF.

This clonotype was observed a few times. This rearrangement joins TRBV20-1 to TRBJ2-3; 7 bases are a match to TRBD1. Losses at the gene ends were 6 bases for V and 2 bases for J; bases not matched to a gene: 14. The germline gives CDR1 DFQATT, CDR2 SNEGSKA (reference sequence). The CDR3 has 16 residues. The CDR3 sequence is CSAHRSEGAHTDTQYF. The CDR3 nucleotides read TGCAGTGCCCACCGATCTGAGGGGGCCCACACAGATACGCAGTATTTT.

This clonotype was seen only a few times. CDR3 nucleotides: TGTGCCATCAGTGAGCCACAGGGTCGTGCGTTTGAGGCTTTCTTT. It is translated as CAISEPQGRAFEAFF. The rearrangement joins TRBV10-3 to TRBJ1-1, with TRBD1 as a possible D gene (6 bases). The CDR3 extends over 15 amino acids. From germline, CDR1 is ENHRY and CDR2 SYGVKD. Deletions cut 2 bases from V and 11 bases from J, with 21 bases between.

The V call is TRBV7-9, the J call TRBJ2-5; D call uncertain. Trimming left V 0 bases short and J 4 bases short, with 3 bases between. Germline V gene sequence: CDR1 SEHNR, CDR2 FQNEAQ (reference sequence). The CDR3 has 12 residues. This CDR3 is CASSLAGETQYF. The CDR3 region has the DNA TGTGCCAGCAGCTTAGCAGGAGAGACCCAGTACTTC.

The gene calls are TRBV19 and TRBJ2-1; 7 nucleotides agree with TRBD1. Trimming cost V 3 bases and J 5 bases; bases outside gene matches: 4. The germline CDR1 and CDR2 sequences are LNHDA and SQIVND (reference sequence). This CDR3 has 14 amino acids. DNA of the CDR3: TGTGCCAGTAGTATGACAGGGACCGACAATGAGCAGTTCTTC. Protein sequence: CASSMTGTDNEQFF.

This chain uses TRBV20-1 with TRBJ1-6; the D is unclear. The germline CDR1 and CDR2 sequences are DFQATT and SNEGSKA (reference sequence). Between the trimmed V and J ends, which lost 3 bases and 9 bases, there was a span of 12 bases. The CDR3 spans 13 residues. CDR3 bases: TGCAGTGCTAGTTTGGATCCCGGTTCACCCCTCCACTTT. It is translated as CSASLDPGSPLHF.

The J gene is TRBJ1-1, the V gene TRBV7-9, with D unresolved. Per germline, CDR1 SEHNR and CDR2 FQNEAQ (reference sequence). CDR3 length: 14 amino acids. Deletions cut 6 bases from V and 1 base from J, with 12 bases between. The CDR3 loop reads CASRGGPGNTEAFF. Written as DNA, the CDR3 is TGTGCCAGCAGAGGAGGTCCCGGGAACACTGAAGCTTTCTTT.

This clonotype was found a few times. The chain's CDR3 is CSASYGFLDEQFF. CDR3 nucleotides: TGCAGTGCTAGTTACGGGTTTCTCGATGAGCAGTTCTTC. The chain combines TRBV20-1 with TRBJ2-1; D gene uncertain. V dropped 3 bases and J dropped 8 bases, with 14 bases sitting between them. Per germline, CDR1 DFQATT and CDR2 SNEGSKA (reference sequence). The CDR3 is made up of 13 amino acids.

CDR3 in DNA: TGTGCCATCGGTCGGGACAGGGTGAACGAGCAGTACTTC. Residues: CAIGRDRVNEQYF. This chain joins TRBV2 and TRBJ2-7; 9 bases are shared with TRBD1. V gave up 10 bases and J gave up 5 bases; unmatched junction bases: 9. Germline CDR1 reads SNHLY; CDR2 reads FYNNEI. The CDR3 spans 13 residues.

The chain uses TRBV6-2 or TRBV6-3 and TRBJ2-1; D tentatively fits TRBD1 or TRBD2 (5 bases each). From germline, CDR1 is MNHEY and CDR2 SVGEGT. The CDR3 has 12 residues. Trimming took off 2 bases at V and 7 bases at J, with 6 bases between the two ends. The CDR3 DNA follows: TGTGCCAGCAGTTACGGGACGAATGAGCAGTTCTTC. Translated: CASSYGTNEQFF.

With respect to this clonotype: The CDR3 does not end in the conserved phenylalanine or tryptophan, so this is likely a read error. This chain's CDR3 is CASRTNGGYTI. The CDR3 DNA is TGTGCCAGCAGGACGAACGGTGGCTACACCATC. The rearrangement joins TRBV6-2 or TRBV6-3 to TRBJ1-2; unclear D gene. Germline CDR1 and CDR2: MNHEY and SVGEGT. V was cut by 6 bases and J by 7 bases, with 9 bases left in between. CDR3 length: 11 amino acids.

The J gene is TRBJ2-5, the V gene TRBV7-2; maybe TRBD1 (6 bases). The ends were cut back, 5 bases at V and 10 bases at J, with 20 bases in the middle. This CDR3 is built from 14 residues. In germline, CDR1 is SGHTA, CDR2 FQGNSA. The CDR3 bases are TGTGCCAGCAGCCGTGACAGGCCTCAAGGGGACCAGTACTTC. It encodes CASSRDRPQGDQYF. Full variable domain (missing parts from reference TRBV7-2 and TRBJ2-5): GAGVSQSPSNKVTEKGKDVELRCDPISGHTALYWYRQSLGQGLEFLIYFQGNSAPDKSGLPSDRFSAERTGGSVSTLTIQRTQQEDSAVYLCASSRDRPQGDQYFGPGTRLLVL.

J is TRBJ2-2 and V is TRBV5-4, with 7 nucleotides matching TRBD1. The trim removed 2 bases at V and 1 base at J, leaving 2 bases unmatched. The germline V gene has CDR1 SGHNT and CDR2 YYREEE (reference sequence). The CDR3 sequence is 15 residues long. CDR3 sequence reads: CASSFRTGNTGELFF. CDR3 nucleotide sequence: TGTGCCAGCAGCTTCAGGACAGGGAACACCGGGGAGCTGTTTTTT.

This clonotype was counted a few times. The rearrangement joins TRBV7-2 to TRBJ2-3, with 7 bases matching TRBD2. J was trimmed by 8 bases and V by 1 base; bases with no gene match: 6. Per germline, CDR1 SGHTA and CDR2 FQGNSA. There are 14 residues in the CDR3. The CDR3, as DNA: TGTGCCAGCAGCTTAGGCCGCCGGGAGGTTACGCAGTATTTT. This translates into CASSLGRREVTQYF.

This clonotype appeared a single time. This chain connects TRBV18 to TRBJ1-5; 11 bases fit TRBD1. CDR1 KGHSH and CDR2 LQKENI come from the germline V gene. With 4 bases clipped from V and 6 bases from J, the junction kept 5 bases outside the gene matches. This CDR3 contains 15 residues. The CDR3 DNA reads TGTGCCAGCTCACTGGACAGGGGGCAGAGTCAGCCCCAGCATTTT. It translates to CASSLDRGQSQPQHF. The whole variable domain, filled in from reference TRBV18 and TRBJ1-5, reads NAGVMQNPRHLVRRRGQEARLRCSPMKGHSHVYWYRQLPEEGLKFMVYLQKENIIDESGMPKERFSAEFPKEGPSILRIQQVVRGDSAAYFCASSLDRGQSQPQHFGDGTRLSIL.

The V and J genes are TRBV6-2 or TRBV6-3 and TRBJ2-3; TRBD1 might be the D (5 bases). This CDR3 spans 16 amino acids. CDR1 is MNHEY, CDR2 SVGEGT, per germline. Deletions cut 6 bases from V and 2 bases from J, with 18 bases between. This chain's CDR3 is CASRPTGLRFTDTQYF. The CDR3 DNA reads as TGTGCCAGCAGACCTACAGGTCTGCGATTCACAGATACGCAGTATTTT.

This clonotype was seen a few times. The J gene is TRBJ1-1, the V gene TRBV28; 7 nucleotides line up with TRBD1. This CDR3 region has 16 residues. Germline V lookup: CDR1 MDHEN, CDR2 SYDVKM. Trimming cost V 5 bases and J 4 bases; bases outside gene matches: 13. The CDR3 sequence is CASSPLTGKGSTEAFF. The CDR3 DNA follows: TGTGCCAGCAGTCCGCTGACAGGGAAGGGGAGCACTGAAGCTTTCTTT.

The J gene is TRBJ2-6, the V gene TRBV20-1; possibly TRBD1 for D (6 bases). CDR3 length equals 15 residues. Germline values: CDR1 DFQATT, CDR2 SNEGSKA (reference sequence). Trimming cost V 4 bases and J 3 bases, with 13 bases left between them. The DNA for the CDR3 is TGCAGTGCTACTCTTTCAGGGGATGGGGCCAACGTCCTGACTTTC. Amino acids: CSATLSGDGANVLTF.

The CDR3 reads CASSPRDRGTYTQYF. Here the CDR3 DNA reads TGTGCCAGCAGCCCCCGGGACAGGGGCACTTATACGCAGTATTTT. This rearrangement joins TRBV7-2 to TRBJ2-3; 10 bases align to TRBD1. This CDR3 region has 15 residues. Trimming removed 5 bases from V and 7 bases from J; junction bases left unmatched: 9. Germline values: CDR1 SGHTA, CDR2 FQGNSA.